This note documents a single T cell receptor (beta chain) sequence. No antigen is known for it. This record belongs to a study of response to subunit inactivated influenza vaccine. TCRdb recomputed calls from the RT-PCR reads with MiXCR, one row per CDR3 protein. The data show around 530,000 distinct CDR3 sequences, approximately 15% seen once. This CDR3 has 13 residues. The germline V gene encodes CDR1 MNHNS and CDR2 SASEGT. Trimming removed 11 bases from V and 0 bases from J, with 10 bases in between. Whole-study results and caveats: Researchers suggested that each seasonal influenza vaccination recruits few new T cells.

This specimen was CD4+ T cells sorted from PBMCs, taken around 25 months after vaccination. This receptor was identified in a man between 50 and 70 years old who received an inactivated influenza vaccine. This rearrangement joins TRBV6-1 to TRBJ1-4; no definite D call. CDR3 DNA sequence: TGTGCCGCCGCACGGACAACTAATGAAAAACTGTTTTTT. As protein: CAAARTTNEKLFF.